This TCR beta chain was captured by sequencing in a study of neoadjuvant nivolumab and ipilimumab in lung cancer. Overall study findings and caveats: Pretherapy blood TCR richness correlated positively with resected tumor richness. A small number of samples were TCR sequenced.

J lost 5 bases, V lost 0 bases, and 4 bases had no gene match. Germline CDR1 is SQVTM and CDR2 is ANQGSEA. This CDR3 has 13 amino acids. About this clone itself: Its antigen is unknown.

Here immunoSEQ multiplex PCR was the method, and the copy in TCRdb shows in-frame clones only, minus some. The sample has 40,000 to 60,000 clones; approximately 90% are singletons. Sequenced material: blood, taken before neoadjuvant nivolumab, alone or with ipilimumab. This TCR came from an adult with non-small cell lung cancer. Some clones in this sample may be carry-over from other donors' samples. V is TRBV29-1 and J is TRBJ2-7; TRBD2 matches at 7 bases. The CDR3 loop reads CSVEERGNHEQYF. The DNA of the CDR3 is TGCAGCGTTGAAGAGCGGGGGAACCACGAGCAGTACTTC.